Sequencing of this T cell receptor beta chain was carried out in a study of a mutant IDH1 vaccine in newly diagnosed glioma. Study outcomes and limitations: Among all patients, vaccine-induced immune responses occurred in approximately 93%.

Noted time point: week 35, safety follow-up. It was 300 ug of mutant IDH1 20-mer peptide that made up each vaccine dose, given with topical imiquimod. Each astrocytoma in the donors was new, WHO grade 3 or 4, IDH1-mutant and ATRX-lost. Some clones are missing from TCRdb's copy, which holds only in-frame ones; the method was immunoSEQ multiplex PCR. The sample records about 66,000 clones, under 85% being singletons. This clone was seen only once. Its antigen is unknown. The germline gives CDR1 SGHTA, CDR2 FQGTGA. This CDR3 comprises 15 residues. V lost 2 bases, J lost 1 base, and 8 bases lay in between. The receptor comes from a man aged 50 to 59 with glioma. The input for sequencing was PBMCs, taken from a glioma patient whose treatment included an IDH1 peptide vaccine. This chain joins TRBV7-3 and TRBJ2-2, with a possible D match to TRBD2 (6 bases). The CDR3 nucleotides read TGTGCCAGCAGCTTAGGAGGGGTGAACACCGGGGAGCTGTTTTTT. Encoded protein: CASSLGGVNTGELFF.